Below, 22 T cell receptor beta chains from the same sample are listed, as sequenced in a study of beta chain features in type 1 diabetes. Expressed TCRB transcripts were sequenced, since all the RNA that had been isolated was reverse transcribed. The protocol was immunoSEQ multiplex PCR, while the TCRdb copy is restricted to in-frame clones and leaves out a portion. This sample has about 660,000 clones, with about an eighth found just once. Study-wide points: Shortening of TCRB CDR3s, moderate but significant, appeared in all four CD4+ subsets of Type 1 diabetes patients.

Antigens of these TCRs are unknown. The sample consisted of naive CD4+ T cells from blood. All receptors derive from a man between 18 and 29 years old with type 1 diabetes.

The chain carries TRBV28 and TRBJ2-7; D remains ambiguous. The germline V gene has CDR1 MDHEN and CDR2 SYDVKM. The length of the CDR3 is 12 residues. V was pared by 5 bases and J by 4 bases, with 9 bases between. The CDR3 DNA sequence: TGTGCCAGCAGTCCCACGCCTTACGAGCAGTACTTC. Protein sequence: CASSPTPYEQYF.

This clone was counted between two and nine times. The chain recombines TRBV5-1 with TRBJ2-5; 10 nucleotides align to TRBD2. The CDR3 runs 17 residues. With V trimmed by 0 bases and J by 0 bases, 5 bases remained unmatched. Per germline, CDR1 SGHRS and CDR2 YFSETQ. This chain's CDR3 is CASSLGLGLANQETQYF. The CDR3 nucleotides are TGCGCCAGCAGCTTGGGCTTGGGACTAGCGAACCAAGAGACCCAGTACTTC.

J is TRBJ1-1 and V is TRBV23-1; D is undetermined. TRBV23-1 belongs to the ORF category, with a function that is uncertain. CDR3 length: 15 residues. The V and J ends lost 0 bases and 1 base respectively, with 9 bases between them. CDR3 sequence reads: CASSQSREKNTEAFF. The CDR3 nucleotides are TGCGCCAGCAGTCAATCACGGGAAAAGAACACTGAAGCTTTCTTT.

In its sample, this clone was seen a few times. The CDR3 is CASSLGIMADTQYF. CDR3 bases: TGTGCCAGCAGCTTGGGTATCATGGCAGATACGCAGTATTTT. The chain combines TRBV7-9 with TRBJ2-3; no definite D call. Between the trimmed V and J ends, which lost 3 bases and 4 bases, there was a span of 11 bases. Germline V lookup: CDR1 SEHNR, CDR2 FQNEAQ (reference sequence). The CDR3 spans 14 residues.

This clone was counted a few times. The rearrangement joins TRBV25-1 to TRBJ2-7; 7 nucleotides align to TRBD2. The trim removed 3 bases at V and 3 bases at J, leaving 5 bases unmatched. CDR1 is MGHDK and CDR2 is SYGVNS in the germline V gene. CDR3 length equals 14 residues. CDR3 protein: CASSDSGVDYEQYF. Written as DNA, the CDR3 is TGTGCCAGCAGTGACAGCGGGGTGGACTACGAGCAGTACTTC.

The sample holds a few counts of this clone. Other DNA sequences in this sample translate to the same CDR3. The chain is built from TRBV30 and TRBJ1-2; D uncertain. The CDR3 is made up of 11 amino acids. V lost 2 bases and J 5 bases, leaving 6 bases between the germline ends. CDR1 and CDR2 from the germline V gene are GTSNPN and SVGIG (reference sequence). In nucleotides, the CDR3 is TGTGCCTGGAGTCCGAGTTATGGCTACACCTTC. Protein sequence: CAWSPSYGYTF.

The J gene is TRBJ1-5, the V gene TRBV6-6; D not resolved. This CDR3 region has 12 residues. Germline V CDR1 and CDR2: MNHNY, SVGAGI (reference sequence). V was clipped by 5 bases and J by 9 bases, with 11 bases between them. The CDR3 sequence is CASSRRDLPQHF. In DNA form, the CDR3 reads TGTGCCAGCAGTCGTCGGGATTTGCCCCAGCATTTT.

The chain has TRBV10-3 and TRBJ2-3; no reliable D call. This CDR3 is 12 amino acids long. The germline V and J ends were trimmed by 11 bases and 2 bases, with 11 bases remaining between them. Looked up from germline, CDR1 is ENHRY and CDR2 is SYGVKD. CDR3 amino acids: CASALDTDTQYF. CDR3 DNA: TGTGCCTCGGCCCTGGACACAGATACGCAGTATTTT.

V is TRBV4-3 and J is TRBJ2-5; no definite D call. The germline V gene encodes CDR1 LGHNA and CDR2 YSLEER. The CDR3 is 15 residues long. Trimming stripped 5 bases from V and 1 base from J, with 14 bases between. The CDR3 DNA follows: TGCGCCAGCAGCTACGGGCCACATAGCCAAGAGACCCAGTACTTC. This codes for CASSYGPHSQETQYF.

The chain has TRBV9 and TRBJ2-7; D might be TRBD2 (5 bases). Trimming removed 4 bases from V and 0 bases from J, with 14 bases in between. Per germline, CDR1 SGDLS and CDR2 YYNGEE. CDR3 length: 15 amino acids. CDR3 loop: CASSPRDYSSYEQYF. CDR3 nucleotide sequence: TGTGCCAGCAGCCCCCGGGATTATAGCTCCTACGAGCAGTACTTC.

This sequence joins TRBV5-1 and TRBJ1-1; 7 nucleotides agree with TRBD1. Germline values: CDR1 SGHRS, CDR2 YFSETQ. V was clipped by 0 bases and J by 6 bases; unmatched bases: 8. The CDR3 runs 15 residues. CDR3: CASSLVTGTVAEAFF. In DNA form, the CDR3 reads TGCGCCAGCAGCTTGGTGACAGGGACGGTTGCTGAAGCTTTCTTT.

The chain uses TRBV11-2 and TRBJ2-5; 8 bases agree with TRBD1. V lost 3 bases, J lost 5 bases, and 5 bases stayed unmatched. The germline gives CDR1 SGHAT, CDR2 FQNNGV. This CDR3 has 14 amino acids. Written as DNA, the CDR3 is TGTGCCAGCAGCTTTCAGGGGGCGTCGGAGACCCAGTACTTC. This translates into CASSFQGASETQYF.

This clone was picked up a small number of times. This chain connects TRBV30 to TRBJ1-1, with D possibly TRBD1 on 6 matching bases. This CDR3 is 14 amino acids long. Germline lookup yields CDR1 GTSNPN and CDR2 SVGIG (reference sequence). V shed 4 bases and J shed 1 base, with 13 bases lying between them. The CDR3 region is CAWTWRTANTEAFF. CDR3 DNA: TGTGCCTGGACCTGGCGGACAGCGAACACTGAAGCTTTCTTT.

The V gene is TRBV10-3, the J gene TRBJ1-1; D unclear. Germline V CDR1 and CDR2: ENHRY, SYGVKD. The V end lost 10 bases, the J end lost 0 bases, and 12 bases lay between the germline ends. This CDR3 is built from 13 residues. The CDR3 protein is CATLPKMNTEAFF. The CDR3 DNA is TGTGCCACCCTACCGAAGATGAACACTGAAGCTTTCTTT.

This clone was seen many times. The chain uses TRBV7-9 and TRBJ2-1; D ambiguous. CDR3 length equals 12 residues. Per the germline V gene, CDR1 is SEHNR and CDR2 is FQNEAQ (reference sequence). The V end was cut by 8 bases, the J end by 10 bases, with 15 bases between. The CDR3 bases are TGTGCCAGCCGCCTCACAGCCGGGGAGCAGTTCTTC. Encoded protein: CASRLTAGEQFF. The entire variable domain, with the rest obtained from reference TRBV7-9 and TRBJ2-1, is as follows: DTGVSQNPRHKITKRGQNVTFRCDPISEHNRLYWYRQTLGQGPEFLTYFQNEAQLEKSRLLSDRFSAERPKGSFSTLEIQRTEQGDSAMYLCASRLTAGEQFFGPGTRLTVL.

The J gene is TRBJ2-3, the V gene TRBV20-1; no definite D call. The germline V gene has CDR1 DFQATT and CDR2 SNEGSKA (reference sequence). V was cut by 3 bases and J by 8 bases, with 9 bases left in between. CDR3 length: 11 residues. CDR3: CSARPGGTQYF. CDR3 bases: TGCAGTGCTAGGCCCGGTGGTACGCAGTATTTT.

The chain couples TRBV2 to TRBJ1-6; D remains ambiguous. V was clipped by 2 bases and J by 9 bases, with 17 bases between them. The germline V gene encodes CDR1 SNHLY and CDR2 FYNNEI. The CDR3 is 16 residues long. The CDR3 here is CASSELAPGSGSPLHF. Written as DNA, the CDR3 is TGTGCCAGCAGTGAATTGGCACCCGGGAGTGGTTCACCCCTCCACTTT.

The V gene is TRBV4-1, the J gene TRBJ2-3, with 7 bases that match TRBD2. The CDR3 is made up of 18 amino acids. CDR1 is MGHRA, CDR2 YSYEKL, per germline. The V gene end was trimmed by 3 bases and the J gene end by 0 bases; junction bases not matched to a gene: 12. The CDR3 DNA follows: TGCGCCAGCAGCCATTCTCCGGGGGAGGGCCGAAGCACAGATACGCAGTATTTT. Its translation: CASSHSPGEGRSTDTQYF.

This clone appeared a few times. The J gene is TRBJ2-6, the V gene TRBV5-6, with 11 bases that match TRBD1. CDR3 size: 19 residues. Germline V gene sequence: CDR1 SGHDT, CDR2 YYEEEE. V lost 5 bases to trimming and J lost 0 bases; unmatched junction nucleotides: 10. The CDR3 reads CASSHVGQGAFSGANVLTF. In nucleotides, the CDR3 is TGTGCCAGCAGTCACGTCGGACAGGGGGCCTTCTCTGGGGCCAACGTCCTGACTTTC. Supplemented by reference TRBV5-6 and TRBJ2-6, the full variable domain reads DAGVTQSPTHLIKTRGQQVTLRCSPKSGHDTVSWYQQALGQGPQFIFQYYEEEERQRGNFPDRFSGHQFPNYSSELNVNALLLGDSALYLCASSHVGQGAFSGANVLTFGAGSRLTVL.

This chain joins TRBV6-5 and TRBJ2-4; 7 bases fit TRBD1. The germline V gene encodes CDR1 MNHEY and CDR2 SVGAGI. With V trimmed by 6 bases and J by 2 bases, 4 bases remained unmatched. The CDR3 length is 14 residues. The CDR3 spells CASSQGVSKNIQYF. The CDR3 DNA follows: TGTGCCAGCAGCCAGGGGGTGTCCAAAAACATTCAGTACTTC.

The chain is built from TRBV5-5 and TRBJ1-2; D gene unclear. The germline CDR1 and CDR2 sequences are SGHKS and YYEKEE (reference sequence). The V and J ends lost 3 bases and 4 bases respectively, with 13 bases between them. The CDR3 totals 14 residues. CDR3 nucleotide sequence: TGTGCCAGCAGCTCACAACCAGGTCCCTATGGCTACACCTTC. Its translation is CASSSQPGPYGYTF.

The chain employs TRBV4-3 and TRBJ1-2; 7 positions match TRBD1. V gave up 1 base and J gave up 3 bases; unmatched junction bases: 2. Germline V gene lookup returns CDR1 LGHNA and CDR2 YSLEER. The CDR3 runs 14 residues. CDR3 sequence: CASSQADRDYGYTF. DNA for the CDR3: TGCGCCAGCAGCCAAGCTGACAGGGACTATGGCTACACCTTC.